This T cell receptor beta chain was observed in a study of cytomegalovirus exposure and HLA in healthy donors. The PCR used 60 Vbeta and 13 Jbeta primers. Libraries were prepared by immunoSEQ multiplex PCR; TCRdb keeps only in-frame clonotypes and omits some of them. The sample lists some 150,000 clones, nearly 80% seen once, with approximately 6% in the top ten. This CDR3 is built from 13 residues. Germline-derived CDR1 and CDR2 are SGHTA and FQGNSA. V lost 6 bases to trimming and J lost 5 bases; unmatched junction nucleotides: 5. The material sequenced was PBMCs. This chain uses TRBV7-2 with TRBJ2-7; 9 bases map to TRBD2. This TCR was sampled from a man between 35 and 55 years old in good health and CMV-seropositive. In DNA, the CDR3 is TGTGCCAGCAGATTTAGCGGGGGCCACGAGCAGTACTTC. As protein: CASRFSGGHEQYF.